The clone carrying this T cell receptor beta chain was detected a few times. Its target is not known. This entry is derived from a study of identical twins. Findings of the study overall: Insertions were fewer in abundant cord blood beta clonotypes, whereas memory repertoires showed none of this pattern. It was cross-sectional statistical analysis, not following the same donors, that the conclusions relied on.

cDNA carried unique molecular identifiers, and a universal primer site was added by template switching. TCRdb reprocessed the 5' RACE reads with MiXCR, giving one entry per CDR3 protein. The repertoire consists of approximately 620,000 distinct CDR3 sequences, with around 8.6% occurring once and the leading ten covering roughly 0.97%. The germline CDR1 and CDR2 sequences are SGHRS and YFSETQ. The CDR3 runs to 18 residues. The junction had 11 bases not matched to a gene; V was cut back by 3 bases and J by 0 bases. This sample was shared with a second study, whose subject was yellow fever vaccine responses in identical twins. This second report adds: Reportedly, twins' vaccine T cell responses looked partly convergent and partly personalized.

The TCR sequence derives from a woman aged 18-35 years in good health. This chain links TRBV5-1 with TRBJ1-5; 8 positions agree with TRBD1. The specimen sequenced was PBMCs. This CDR3 is CASSWAGTGNYSNQPQHF. DNA of the CDR3: TGCGCCAGCAGCTGGGCCGGGACAGGAAATTATAGCAATCAGCCCCAGCATTTT.